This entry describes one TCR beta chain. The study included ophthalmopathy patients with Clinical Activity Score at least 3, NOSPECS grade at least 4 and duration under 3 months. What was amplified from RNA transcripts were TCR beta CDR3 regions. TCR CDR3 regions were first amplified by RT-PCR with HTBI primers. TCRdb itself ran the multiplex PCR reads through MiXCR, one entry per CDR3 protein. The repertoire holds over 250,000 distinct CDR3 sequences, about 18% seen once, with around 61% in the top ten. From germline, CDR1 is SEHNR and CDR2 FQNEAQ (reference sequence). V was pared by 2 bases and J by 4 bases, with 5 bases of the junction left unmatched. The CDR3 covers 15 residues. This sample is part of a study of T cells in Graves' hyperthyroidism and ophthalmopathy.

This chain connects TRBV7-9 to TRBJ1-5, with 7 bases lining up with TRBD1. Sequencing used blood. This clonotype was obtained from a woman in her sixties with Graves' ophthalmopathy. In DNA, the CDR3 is TGTGCCAGCAGCTTAACAGGGGCAATGAATCAGCCCCAGCATTTT. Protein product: CASSLTGAMNQPQHF.